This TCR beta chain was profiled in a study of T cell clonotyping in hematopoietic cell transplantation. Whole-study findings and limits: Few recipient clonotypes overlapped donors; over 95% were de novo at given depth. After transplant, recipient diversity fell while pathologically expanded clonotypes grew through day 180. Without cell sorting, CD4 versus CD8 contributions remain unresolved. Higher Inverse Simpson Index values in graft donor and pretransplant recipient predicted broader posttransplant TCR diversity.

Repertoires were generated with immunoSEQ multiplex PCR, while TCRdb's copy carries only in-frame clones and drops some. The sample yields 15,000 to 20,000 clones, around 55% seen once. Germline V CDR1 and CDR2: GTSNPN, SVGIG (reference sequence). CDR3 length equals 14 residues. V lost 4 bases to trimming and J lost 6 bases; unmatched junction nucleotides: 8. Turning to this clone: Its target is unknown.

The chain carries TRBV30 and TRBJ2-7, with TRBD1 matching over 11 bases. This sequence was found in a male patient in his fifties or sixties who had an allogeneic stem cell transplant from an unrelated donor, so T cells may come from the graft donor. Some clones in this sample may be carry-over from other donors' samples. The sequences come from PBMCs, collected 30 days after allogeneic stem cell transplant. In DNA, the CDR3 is TGTGCCTGGACCCCGGACAGGGGGCTTTTCGAGCAGTACTTC. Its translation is CAWTPDRGLFEQYF.